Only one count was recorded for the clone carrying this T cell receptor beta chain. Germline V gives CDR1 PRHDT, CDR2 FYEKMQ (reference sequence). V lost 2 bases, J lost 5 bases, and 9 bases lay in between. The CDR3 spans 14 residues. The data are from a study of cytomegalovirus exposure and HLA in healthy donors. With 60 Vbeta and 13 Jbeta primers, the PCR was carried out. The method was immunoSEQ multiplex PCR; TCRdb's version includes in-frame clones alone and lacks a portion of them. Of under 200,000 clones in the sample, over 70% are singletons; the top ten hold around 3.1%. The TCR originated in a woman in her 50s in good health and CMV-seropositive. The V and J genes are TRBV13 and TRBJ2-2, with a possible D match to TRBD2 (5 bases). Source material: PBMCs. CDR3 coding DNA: TGTGCCAGCAGCTTATCGAGGGAGACCGGGGAGCTGTTTTTT. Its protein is CASSLSRETGELFF.